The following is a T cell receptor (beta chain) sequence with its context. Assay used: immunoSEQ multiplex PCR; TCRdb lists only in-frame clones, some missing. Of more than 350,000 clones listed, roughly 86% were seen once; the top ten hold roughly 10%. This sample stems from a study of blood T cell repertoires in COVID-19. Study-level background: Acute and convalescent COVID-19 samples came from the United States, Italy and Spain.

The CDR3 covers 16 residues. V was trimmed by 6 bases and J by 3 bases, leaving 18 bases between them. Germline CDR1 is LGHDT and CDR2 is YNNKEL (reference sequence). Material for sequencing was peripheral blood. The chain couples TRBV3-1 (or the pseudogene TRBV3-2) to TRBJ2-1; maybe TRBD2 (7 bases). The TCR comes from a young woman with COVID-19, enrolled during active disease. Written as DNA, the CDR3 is TGTGCCAGCAGTTGGGGGCCGGGAGGAAACTACAATGAGCAGTTCTTC. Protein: CASSWGPGGNYNEQFF.